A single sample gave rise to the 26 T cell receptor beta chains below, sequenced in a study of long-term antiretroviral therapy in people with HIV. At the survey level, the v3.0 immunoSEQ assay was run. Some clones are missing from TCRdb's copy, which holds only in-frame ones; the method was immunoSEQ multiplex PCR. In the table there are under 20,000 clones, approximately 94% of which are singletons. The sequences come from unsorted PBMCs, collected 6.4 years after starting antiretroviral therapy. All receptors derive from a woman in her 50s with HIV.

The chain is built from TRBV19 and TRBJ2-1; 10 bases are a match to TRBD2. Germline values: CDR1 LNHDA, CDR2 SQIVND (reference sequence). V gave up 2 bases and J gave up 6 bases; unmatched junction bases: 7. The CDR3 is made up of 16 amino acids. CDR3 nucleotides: TGTGCCAGTAGTATATCCCGACTAGCGGGCGGCAATGAGCAGTTCTTC. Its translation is CASSISRLAGGNEQFF.

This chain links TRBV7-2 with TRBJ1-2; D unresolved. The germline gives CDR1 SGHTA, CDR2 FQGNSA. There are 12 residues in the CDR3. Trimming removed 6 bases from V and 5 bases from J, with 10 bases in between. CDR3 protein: CASRFDDYGYTF. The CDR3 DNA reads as TGTGCCAGCAGGTTTGACGATTATGGCTACACCTTC.

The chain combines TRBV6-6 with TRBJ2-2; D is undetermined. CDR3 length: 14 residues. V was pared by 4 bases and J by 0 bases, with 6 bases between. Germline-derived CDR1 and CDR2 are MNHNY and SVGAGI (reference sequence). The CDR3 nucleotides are TGTGCCAGCAGTTTCAGTTCGAACACCGGGGAGCTGTTTTTT. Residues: CASSFSSNTGELFF.

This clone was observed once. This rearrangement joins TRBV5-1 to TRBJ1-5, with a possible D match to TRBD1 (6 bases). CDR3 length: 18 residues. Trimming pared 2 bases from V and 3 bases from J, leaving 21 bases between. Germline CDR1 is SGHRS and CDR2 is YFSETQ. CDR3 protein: CASSFNRAIADFNQPQHF. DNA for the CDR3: TGCGCCAGCAGCTTTAACAGGGCCATTGCGGACTTCAATCAGCCCCAGCATTTT.

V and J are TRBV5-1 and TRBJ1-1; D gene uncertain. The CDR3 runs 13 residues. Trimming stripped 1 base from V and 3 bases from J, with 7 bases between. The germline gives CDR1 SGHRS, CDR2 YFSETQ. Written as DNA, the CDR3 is TGCGCCAGCAGCTTGTTCGGGGACACTGAAGCTTTCTTT. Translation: CASSLFGDTEAFF.

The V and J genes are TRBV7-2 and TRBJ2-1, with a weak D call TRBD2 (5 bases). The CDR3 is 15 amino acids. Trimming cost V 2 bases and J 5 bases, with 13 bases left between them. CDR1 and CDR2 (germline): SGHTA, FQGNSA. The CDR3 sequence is CASSLNGLGNNEQFF. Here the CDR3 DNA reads TGTGCCAGCAGCTTAAACGGACTTGGAAACAATGAGCAGTTCTTC.

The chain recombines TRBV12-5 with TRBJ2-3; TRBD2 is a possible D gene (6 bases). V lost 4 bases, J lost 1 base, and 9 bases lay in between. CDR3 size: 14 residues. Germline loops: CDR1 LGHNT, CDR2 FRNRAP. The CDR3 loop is CASGSGVGTDTQYF. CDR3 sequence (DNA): TGTGCTAGTGGTTCGGGAGTTGGCACAGATACGCAGTATTTT.

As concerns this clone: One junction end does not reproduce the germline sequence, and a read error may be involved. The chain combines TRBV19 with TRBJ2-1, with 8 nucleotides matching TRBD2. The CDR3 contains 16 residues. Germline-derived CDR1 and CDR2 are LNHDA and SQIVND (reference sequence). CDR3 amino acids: CASSLDSGNSYNEQFF. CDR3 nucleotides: TGTGCCAGTAGTCTAGATAGCGGGAACTCCTACAATGAGCAGTTCTTC.

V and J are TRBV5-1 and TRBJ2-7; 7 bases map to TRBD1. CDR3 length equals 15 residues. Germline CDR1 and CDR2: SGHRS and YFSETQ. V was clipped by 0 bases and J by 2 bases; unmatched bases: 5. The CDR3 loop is CASSLVGTAAYEQYF. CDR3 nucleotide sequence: TGCGCCAGCAGCTTGGTTGGGACAGCCGCCTACGAGCAGTACTTC.

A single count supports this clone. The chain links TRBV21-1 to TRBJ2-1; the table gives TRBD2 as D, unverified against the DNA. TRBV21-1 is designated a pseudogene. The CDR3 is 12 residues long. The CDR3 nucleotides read TGTGCCAGCAGCAAATACTCGGGTGAGCAGTTCTTC. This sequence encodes CASSKYSGEQFF.

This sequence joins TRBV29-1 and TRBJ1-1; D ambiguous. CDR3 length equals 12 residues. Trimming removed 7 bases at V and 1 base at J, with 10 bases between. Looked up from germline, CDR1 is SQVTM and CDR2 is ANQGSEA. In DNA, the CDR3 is TGCAGCGCAAAAGCTCAGAACACTGAAGCTTTCTTT. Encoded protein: CSAKAQNTEAFF.

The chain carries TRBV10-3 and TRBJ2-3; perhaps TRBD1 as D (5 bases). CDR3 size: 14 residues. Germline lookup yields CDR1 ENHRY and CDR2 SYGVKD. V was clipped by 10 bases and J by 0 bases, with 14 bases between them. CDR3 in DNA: TGTGCCACCAGGGAAGGCGGAAGCACAGATACGCAGTATTTT. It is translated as CATREGGSTDTQYF.

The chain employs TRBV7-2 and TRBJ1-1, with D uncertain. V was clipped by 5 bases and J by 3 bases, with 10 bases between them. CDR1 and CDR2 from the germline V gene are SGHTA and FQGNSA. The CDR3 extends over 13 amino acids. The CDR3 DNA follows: TGTGCCAGCAGCACCACACGGGACACTGAAGCTTTCTTT. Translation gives CASSTTRDTEAFF.

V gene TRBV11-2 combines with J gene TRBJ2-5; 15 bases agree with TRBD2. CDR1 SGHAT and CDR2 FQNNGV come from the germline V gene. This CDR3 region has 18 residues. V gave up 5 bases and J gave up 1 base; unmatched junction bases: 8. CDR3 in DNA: TGTGCCAGCAGCCCCGGGACTAGCGGGAGGACCTCCCAAGAGACCCAGTACTTC. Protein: CASSPGTSGRTSQETQYF.

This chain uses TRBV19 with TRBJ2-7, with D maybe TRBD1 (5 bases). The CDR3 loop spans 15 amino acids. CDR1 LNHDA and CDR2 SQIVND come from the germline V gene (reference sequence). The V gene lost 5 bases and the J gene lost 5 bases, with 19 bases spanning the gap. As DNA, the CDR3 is TGTGCCAGTAGTCCAGTCAGGGAAGTTCCCGACGAGCAGTACTTC. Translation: CASSPVREVPDEQYF.

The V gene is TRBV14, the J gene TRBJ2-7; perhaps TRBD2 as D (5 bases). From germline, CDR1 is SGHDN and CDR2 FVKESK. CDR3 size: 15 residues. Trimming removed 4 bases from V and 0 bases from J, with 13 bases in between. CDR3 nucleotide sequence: TGTGCCAGCAGCCCTCTCGGAAGCGGCTCCTACGAGCAGTACTTC. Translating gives CASSPLGSGSYEQYF.

In DNA, the CDR3 is TGTGCCAGCAGCTTCTCGTCCTCGGCCCAAGAGACCCAGTACTTC. It is translated as CASSFSSSAQETQYF. The J gene is TRBJ2-5, the V gene TRBV5-5; D remains unclear. V lost 2 bases and J 1 base, leaving 12 bases between the germline ends. Germline CDR1 reads SGHKS; CDR2 reads YYEKEE (reference sequence). CDR3 size: 15 residues.

The CDR3 region is CASSLAVNTEAFF. The CDR3 DNA is TGTGCCAGCAGCTTAGCCGTGAACACTGAAGCTTTCTTT. This rearrangement joins TRBV11-2 to TRBJ1-1, with D unclear. The CDR3 consists of 13 residues. CDR1 and CDR2 (germline): SGHAT, FQNNGV. Trimming pared 1 base from V and 0 bases from J, leaving 3 bases between.

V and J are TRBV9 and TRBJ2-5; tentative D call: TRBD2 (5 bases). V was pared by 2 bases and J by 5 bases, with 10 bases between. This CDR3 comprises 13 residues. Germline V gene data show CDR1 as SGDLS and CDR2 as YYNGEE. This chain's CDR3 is CASSVRLTETQYF. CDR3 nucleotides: TGTGCCAGCAGCGTCCGACTAACGGAGACCCAGTACTTC. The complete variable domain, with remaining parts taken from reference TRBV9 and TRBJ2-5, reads DSGVTQTPKHLITATGQRVTLRCSPRSGDLSVYWYQQSLDQGLQFLIQYYNGEERAKGNILERFSAQQFPDLHSELNLSSLELGDSALYFCASSVRLTETQYFGPGTRLLVL.

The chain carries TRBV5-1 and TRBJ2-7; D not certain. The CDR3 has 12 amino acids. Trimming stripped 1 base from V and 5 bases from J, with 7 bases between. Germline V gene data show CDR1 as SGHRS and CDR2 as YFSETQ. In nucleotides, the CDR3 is TGCGCCAGCAGCTTGTCGGCAGACGAGCAGTACTTC. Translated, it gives CASSLSADEQYF.

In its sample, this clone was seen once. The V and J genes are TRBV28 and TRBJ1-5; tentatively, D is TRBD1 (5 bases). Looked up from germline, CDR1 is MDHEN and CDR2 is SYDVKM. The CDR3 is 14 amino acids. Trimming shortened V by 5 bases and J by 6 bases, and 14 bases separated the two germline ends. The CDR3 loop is CASSPTGLGQPQHF. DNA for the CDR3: TGTGCCAGCAGTCCCACGGGGCTTGGTCAGCCCCAGCATTTT.

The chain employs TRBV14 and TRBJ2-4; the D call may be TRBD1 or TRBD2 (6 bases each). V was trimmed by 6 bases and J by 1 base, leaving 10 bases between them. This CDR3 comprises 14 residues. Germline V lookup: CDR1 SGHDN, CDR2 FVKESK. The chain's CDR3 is CASREGEAKNIQYF. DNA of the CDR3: TGTGCCAGCAGGGAGGGGGAGGCCAAAAACATTCAGTACTTC.

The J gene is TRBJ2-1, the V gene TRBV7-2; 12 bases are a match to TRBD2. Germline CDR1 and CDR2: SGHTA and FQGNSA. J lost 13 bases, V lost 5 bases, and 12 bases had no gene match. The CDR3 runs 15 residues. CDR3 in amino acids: CASSPPGLAGSGQFF. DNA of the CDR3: TGTGCCAGCAGCCCGCCAGGACTAGCGGGATCTGGTCAGTTCTTC.

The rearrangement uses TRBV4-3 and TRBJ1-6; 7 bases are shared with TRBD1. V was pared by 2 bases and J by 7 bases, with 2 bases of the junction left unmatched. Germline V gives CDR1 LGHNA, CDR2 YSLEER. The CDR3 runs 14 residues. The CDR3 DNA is TGCGCCAGCAGCCAACAGACAGGGAATTCACCCCTCCACTTT. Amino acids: CASSQQTGNSPLHF.

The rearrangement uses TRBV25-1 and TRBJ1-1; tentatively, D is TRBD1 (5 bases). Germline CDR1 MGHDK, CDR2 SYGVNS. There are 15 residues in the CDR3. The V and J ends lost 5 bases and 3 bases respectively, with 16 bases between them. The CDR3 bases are TGTGCCAGCAGTAAACCAGGGACGGCCTACACTGAAGCTTTCTTT. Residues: CASSKPGTAYTEAFF.

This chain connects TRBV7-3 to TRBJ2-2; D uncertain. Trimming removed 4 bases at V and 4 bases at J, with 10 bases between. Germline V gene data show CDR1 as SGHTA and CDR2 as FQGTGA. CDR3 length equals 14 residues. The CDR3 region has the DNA TGTGCCAGCAGCTCGGGCGCCACCACCGGGGAGCTGTTTTTT. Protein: CASSSGATTGELFF. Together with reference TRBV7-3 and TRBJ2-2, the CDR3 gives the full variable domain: GAGVSQTPSNKVTEKGKYVELRCDPISGHTALYWYRQSLGQGPEFLIYFQGTGAADDSGLPNDRFFAVRPEGSVSTLKIQRTERGDSAVYLCASSSGATTGELFFGEGSRLTVL.